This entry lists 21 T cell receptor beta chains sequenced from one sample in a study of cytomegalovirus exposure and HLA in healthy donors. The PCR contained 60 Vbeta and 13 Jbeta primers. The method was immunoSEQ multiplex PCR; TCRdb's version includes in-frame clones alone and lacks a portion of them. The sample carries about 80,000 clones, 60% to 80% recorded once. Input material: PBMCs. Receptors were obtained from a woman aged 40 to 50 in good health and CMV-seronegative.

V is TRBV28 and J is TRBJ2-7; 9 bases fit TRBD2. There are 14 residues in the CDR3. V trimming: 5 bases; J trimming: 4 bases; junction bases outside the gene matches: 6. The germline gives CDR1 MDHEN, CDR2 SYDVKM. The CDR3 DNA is TGTGCCAGCAGTCAGCGGGAGGTCCGATACGAGCAGTACTTC. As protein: CASSQREVRYEQYF.

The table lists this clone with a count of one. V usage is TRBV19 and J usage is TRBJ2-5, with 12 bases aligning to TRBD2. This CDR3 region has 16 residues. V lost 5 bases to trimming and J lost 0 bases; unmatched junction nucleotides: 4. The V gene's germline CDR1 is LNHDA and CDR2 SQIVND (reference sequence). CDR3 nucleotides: TGTGCCAGTAGTTTGCGACTAGCGGGGGACCAAGAGACCCAGTACTTC. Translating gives CASSLRLAGDQETQYF.

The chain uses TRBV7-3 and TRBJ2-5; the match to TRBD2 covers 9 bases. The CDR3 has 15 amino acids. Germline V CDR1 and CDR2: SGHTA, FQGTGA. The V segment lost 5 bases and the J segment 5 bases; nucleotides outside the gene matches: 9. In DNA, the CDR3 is TGTGCCAGCAGCCTTGCGGGGGGGATTCCGGAGACCCAGTACTTC. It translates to CASSLAGGIPETQYF. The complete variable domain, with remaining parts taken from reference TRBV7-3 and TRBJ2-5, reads GAGVSQTPSNKVTEKGKYVELRCDPISGHTALYWYRQSLGQGPEFLIYFQGTGAADDSGLPNDRFFAVRPEGSVSTLKIQRTERGDSAVYLCASSLAGGIPETQYFGPGTRLLVL.

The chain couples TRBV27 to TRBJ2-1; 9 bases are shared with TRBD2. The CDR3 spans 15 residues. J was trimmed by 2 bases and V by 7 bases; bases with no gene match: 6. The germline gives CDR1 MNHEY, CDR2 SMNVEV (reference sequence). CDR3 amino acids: CASTSGLATYNEQFF. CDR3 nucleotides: TGTGCCAGCACCTCCGGACTAGCGACCTACAATGAGCAGTTCTTC.

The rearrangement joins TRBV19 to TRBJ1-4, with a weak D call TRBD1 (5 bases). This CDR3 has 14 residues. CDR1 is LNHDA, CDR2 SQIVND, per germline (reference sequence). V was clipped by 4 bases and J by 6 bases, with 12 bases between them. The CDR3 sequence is CASSRGTRDEKLFF. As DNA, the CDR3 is TGTGCCAGTAGTAGGGGGACTCGAGATGAAAAACTGTTTTTT.

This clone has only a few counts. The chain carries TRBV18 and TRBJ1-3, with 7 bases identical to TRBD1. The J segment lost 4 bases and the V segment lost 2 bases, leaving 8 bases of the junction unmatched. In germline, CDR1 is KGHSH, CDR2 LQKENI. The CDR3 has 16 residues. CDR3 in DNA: TGTGCCAGCTCACCAACAGGGGCAACTATCGGAAACACCATATATTTT. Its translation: CASSPTGATIGNTIYF.

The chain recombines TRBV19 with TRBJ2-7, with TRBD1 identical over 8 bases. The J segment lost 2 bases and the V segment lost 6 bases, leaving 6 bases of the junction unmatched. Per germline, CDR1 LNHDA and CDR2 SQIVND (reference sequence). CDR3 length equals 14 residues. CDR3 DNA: TGTGCCAGTAGCTGGACAGGGCAGACCTACGAGCAGTACTTC. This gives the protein CASSWTGQTYEQYF. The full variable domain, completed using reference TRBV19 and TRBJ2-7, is DGGITQSPKYLFRKEGQNVTLSCEQNLNHDAMYWYRQDPGQGLRLIYYSQIVNDFQKGDIAEGYSVSREKKESFPLTVTSAQKNPTAFYLCASSWTGQTYEQYFGPGTRLTVT.

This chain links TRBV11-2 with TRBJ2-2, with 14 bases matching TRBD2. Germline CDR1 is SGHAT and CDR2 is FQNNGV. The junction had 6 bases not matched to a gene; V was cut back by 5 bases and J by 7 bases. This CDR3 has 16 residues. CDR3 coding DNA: TGTGCCAGCAGCACTGGGACTAGCGGGAGCCACGGGGAGCTGTTTTTT. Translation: CASSTGTSGSHGELFF.

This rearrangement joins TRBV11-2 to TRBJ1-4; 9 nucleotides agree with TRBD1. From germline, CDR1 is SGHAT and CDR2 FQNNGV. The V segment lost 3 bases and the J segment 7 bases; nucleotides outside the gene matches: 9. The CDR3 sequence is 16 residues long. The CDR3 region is CASSLGGTGMGEKLFF. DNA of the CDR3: TGTGCCAGCAGCTTGGGAGGGACAGGGATGGGTGAAAAACTGTTTTTT.

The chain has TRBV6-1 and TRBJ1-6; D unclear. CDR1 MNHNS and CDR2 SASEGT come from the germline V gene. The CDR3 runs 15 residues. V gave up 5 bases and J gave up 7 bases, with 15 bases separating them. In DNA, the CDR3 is TGTGCCAGCAGTCGGAGGGAAGATTTCAATTCACCCCTCCACTTT. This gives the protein CASSRREDFNSPLHF.

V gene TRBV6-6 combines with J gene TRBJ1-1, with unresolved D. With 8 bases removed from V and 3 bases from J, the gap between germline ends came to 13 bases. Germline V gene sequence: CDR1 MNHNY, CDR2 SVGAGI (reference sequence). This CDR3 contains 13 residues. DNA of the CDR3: TGTGCCAGCTGGGTTTACGGGGACACTGAAGCTTTCTTT. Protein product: CASWVYGDTEAFF.

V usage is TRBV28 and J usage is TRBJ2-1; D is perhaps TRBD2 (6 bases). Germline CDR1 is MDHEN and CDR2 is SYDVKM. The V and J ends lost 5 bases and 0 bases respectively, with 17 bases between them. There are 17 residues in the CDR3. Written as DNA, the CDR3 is TGTGCCAGCAGTCCCCCAAAAGGGCGGGGCTCCTACAATGAGCAGTTCTTC. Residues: CASSPPKGRGSYNEQFF.

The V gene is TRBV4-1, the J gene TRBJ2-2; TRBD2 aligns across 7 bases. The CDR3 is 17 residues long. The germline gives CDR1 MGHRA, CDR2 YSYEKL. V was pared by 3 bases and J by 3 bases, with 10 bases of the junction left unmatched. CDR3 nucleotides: TGCGCCAGCAGCCAGGAAAGGACGGGAGGCCACACCGGGGAGCTGTTTTTT. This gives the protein CASSQERTGGHTGELFF.

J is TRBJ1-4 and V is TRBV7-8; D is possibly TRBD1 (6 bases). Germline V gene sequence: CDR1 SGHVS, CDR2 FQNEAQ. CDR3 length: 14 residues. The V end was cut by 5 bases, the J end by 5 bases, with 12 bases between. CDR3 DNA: TGTGCCAGCAGCCAGGACAGCTGGAATGAAAAACTGTTTTTT. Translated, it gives CASSQDSWNEKLFF.

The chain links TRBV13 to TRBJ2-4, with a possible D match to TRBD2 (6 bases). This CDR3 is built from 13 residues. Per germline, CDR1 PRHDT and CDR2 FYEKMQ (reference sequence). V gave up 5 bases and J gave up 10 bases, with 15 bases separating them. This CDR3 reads CASSTGTSGIQYF. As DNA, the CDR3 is TGTGCCAGCAGCACTGGGACTTCTGGAATTCAGTACTTC. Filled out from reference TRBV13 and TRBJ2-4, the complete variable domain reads AAGVIQSPRHLIKEKRETATLKCYPIPRHDTVYWYQQGPGQDPQFLISFYEKMQSDKGSIPDRFSAQQFSDYHSELNMSSLELGDSALYFCASSTGTSGIQYFGAGTRLSVL.

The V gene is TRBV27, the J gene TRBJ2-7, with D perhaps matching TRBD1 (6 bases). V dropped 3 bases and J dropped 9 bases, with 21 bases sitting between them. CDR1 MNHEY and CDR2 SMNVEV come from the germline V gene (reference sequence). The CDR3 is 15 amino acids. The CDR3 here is CASSFGGHSLRGQYF. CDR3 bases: TGTGCCAGCAGTTTTGGGGGACATAGCCTACGAGGGCAGTACTTC.

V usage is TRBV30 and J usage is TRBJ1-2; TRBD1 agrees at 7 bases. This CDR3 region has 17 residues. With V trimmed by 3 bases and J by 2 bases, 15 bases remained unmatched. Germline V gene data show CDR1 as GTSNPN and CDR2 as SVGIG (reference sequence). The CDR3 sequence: CAWRSRTGGYWNYGYTF. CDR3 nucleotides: TGTGCCTGGAGGTCTAGGACAGGAGGTTATTGGAACTATGGCTACACCTTC. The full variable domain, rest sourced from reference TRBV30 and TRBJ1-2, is SQTIHQWPATLVQPVGSPLSLECTVEGTSNPNLYWYRQAAGRGLQLLFYSVGIGQISSEVPQNLSASRPQDRQFILSSKKLLLSDSGFYLCAWRSRTGGYWNYGYTFGSGTRLTVV.

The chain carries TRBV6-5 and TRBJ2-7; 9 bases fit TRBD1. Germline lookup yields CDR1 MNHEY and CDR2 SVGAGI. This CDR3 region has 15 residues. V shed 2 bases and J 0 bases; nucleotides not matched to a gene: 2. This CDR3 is CASSYGTGSSYEQYF. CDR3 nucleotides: TGTGCCAGCAGTTACGGGACAGGGAGCTCCTACGAGCAGTACTTC.

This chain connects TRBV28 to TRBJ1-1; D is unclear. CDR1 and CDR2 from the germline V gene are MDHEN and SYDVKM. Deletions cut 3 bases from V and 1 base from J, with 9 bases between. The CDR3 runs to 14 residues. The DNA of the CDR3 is TGTGCCAGCAGTTTTGAGGCATGGAACACTGAAGCTTTCTTT. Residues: CASSFEAWNTEAFF.

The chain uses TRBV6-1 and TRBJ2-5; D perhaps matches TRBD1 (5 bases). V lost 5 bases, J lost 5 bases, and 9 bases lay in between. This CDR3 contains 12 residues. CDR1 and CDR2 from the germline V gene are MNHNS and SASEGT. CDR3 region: CASSLGRETQYF. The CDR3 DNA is TGTGCCAGCAGTCTGGGGCGGGAGACCCAGTACTTC.

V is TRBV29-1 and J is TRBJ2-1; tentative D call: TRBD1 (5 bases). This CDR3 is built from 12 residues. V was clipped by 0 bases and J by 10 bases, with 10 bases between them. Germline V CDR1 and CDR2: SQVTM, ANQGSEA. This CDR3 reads CSVEDHRTEQFF. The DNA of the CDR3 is TGCAGCGTTGAAGATCATAGGACAGAGCAGTTCTTC.